This T cell receptor beta chain was identified in a study of blood T cell repertoires in COVID-19. In the study overall: The United States, Italy and Spain were the sources of the acute and convalescent COVID-19 samples. PBMCs, B-cell-depleted T cells, or T cells were the source of the cDNA or gDNA that made up the material.

Germline CDR1 LNHDA, CDR2 SQIVND (reference sequence). V lost 1 base to trimming and J lost 6 bases; unmatched junction nucleotides: 6. This CDR3 has 16 residues. Clones were read by immunoSEQ multiplex PCR, and TCRdb kept only the in-frame ones, dropping some. The sample holds about 410,000 clones; approximately 90% are singletons and the top ten take 1.5% to 1.7%. One Seattle source followed patients from active infection through their disease course. The sample was peripheral blood. The sequence was obtained from a middle-aged woman with COVID-19, enrolled during active disease. The rearrangement uses TRBV19 and TRBJ1-5, with 10 nucleotides matching TRBD1. The CDR3 is CASSIVLTGGIQPQHF. The CDR3 DNA reads as TGTGCCAGTAGTATAGTTTTGACAGGGGGCATTCAGCCCCAGCATTTT.